This record concerns one T cell receptor (beta chain) sequence. The CDR3 end lies 3 residues beyond the end of the read and is filled in from the germline J gene. immunoSEQ multiplex PCR used an average of around 1,200 ng genomic DNA. Some clones are missing from TCRdb's copy, which holds only in-frame ones; the method was immunoSEQ multiplex PCR. The specimen's table records 25,000 to 35,000 clones. The data are from a study of T cells in women clearing cervical HPV infection. Per germline, CDR1 DFQATT and CDR2 SNEGSKA (reference sequence). The CDR3 extends over 15 amino acids. MY09/MY11 PCR detected cervical HPV DNA; dot-blot assigned genotypes.

The chain recombines TRBV20-1 with TRBJ2-2; a weak D match, TRBD2 (6 bases). Sequenced: blood buffy coat. The clonotype originates from a woman between 18 and 70 years old with a cervical HPV16 infection that either progressed to CIN3+ or cleared (not recorded which). The CDR3 region is CSASAGGLQNSPLFF. CDR3 DNA (partial): TGCAGTGCTAGTGCCGGTGGACTACAAAATTCACCG.